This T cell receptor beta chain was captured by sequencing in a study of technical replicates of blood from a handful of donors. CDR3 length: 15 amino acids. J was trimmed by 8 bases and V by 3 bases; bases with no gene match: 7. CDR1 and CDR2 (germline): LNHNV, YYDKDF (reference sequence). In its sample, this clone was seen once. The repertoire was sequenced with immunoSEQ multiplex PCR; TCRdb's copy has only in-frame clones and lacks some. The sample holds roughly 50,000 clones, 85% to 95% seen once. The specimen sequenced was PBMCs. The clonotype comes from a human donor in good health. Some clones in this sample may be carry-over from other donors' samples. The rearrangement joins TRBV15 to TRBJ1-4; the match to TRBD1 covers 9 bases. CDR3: CATSRGRQGGEKLFF. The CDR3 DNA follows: TGTGCCACCAGCAGGGGTAGACAGGGGGGAGAAAAACTGTTTTTT.